The present entry profiles one T cell receptor (beta chain) with its context. The entry originates in a study of blood T cell repertoires in COVID-19. In the original processing: Amplifying reference gene primers gave estimates of nucleated cell counts. The repertoire was sequenced with immunoSEQ multiplex PCR; TCRdb's copy has only in-frame clones and lacks some. That table supplies the V and J calls and clone size; D and trimming were determined from the DNA. The sample shows hundreds of thousands of clones, 75% to 90% of them seen only once. Germline CDR1 reads KGHSH; CDR2 reads LQKENI. V dropped 3 bases and J dropped 0 bases, with 9 bases sitting between them. The CDR3 spans 15 residues.

This chain joins TRBV18 and TRBJ1-3; a weak D match, TRBD1 (6 bases). The sequenced material came from PBMCs or T cells enriched from blood (not recorded which). The clonotype originates from a woman in her 30s who had been exposed to COVID-19. The chain's CDR3 is CASSPDRSSGNTIYF. In DNA form, the CDR3 reads TGTGCCAGCTCACCCGACAGGAGCTCTGGAAACACCATATATTTT.